The clone carrying this T cell receptor beta chain occurred a few times. Antigen specificity is unknown. In germline, CDR1 is SGHTA, CDR2 FQGNSA. Trimming at V came to 5 bases and at J to 5 bases, leaving 11 bases not matched to a gene. The CDR3 contains 15 residues. One entry per CDR3 protein results from TCRdb running MiXCR on the reads. The sample includes about 530,000 distinct CDR3 sequences, more than 25% of them seen just once. This sample was taken from a study of T cell repertoires in cytomegalovirus infection. Study overall: Public TCR beta signature analysis indicated the presence of both CMV infection and matching HLA type.

Whole-study findings and limits: HLA-C-restricted TCR beta clonotypes specific for CMV led the ex vivo response.

The sequencing sample was made of PBMCs. The chain links TRBV7-2 to TRBJ1-2; 7 bases match TRBD1. This sequence was found in a human donor in good health (CMV status not recorded). Some clones in this sample may be carry-over from other donors' samples. CDR3 nucleotides: TGTGCCAGCAGCCTCTTGACAGGGCTCGCTTATGGCTACACCTTC. Its translation: CASSLLTGLAYGYTF.